Each of the 16 T cell receptor beta chains below was sequenced from the same sample in a study of blood T cells in healthy people across ages. Through a sample-barcoded 5' primer and a J-beta primer mix, a second PCR was run for roughly 6 to 12 cycles. One entry per CDR3 protein results from TCRdb running MiXCR on the 5' RACE reads. The sample records approximately 680,000 distinct CDR3 sequences, about 30% being singletons. The specimen sequenced was blood. The receptors shown here come from an elderly woman in good health.

For this clonotype: A junction boundary mismatches the germline segment, possibly from a read error. The chain links TRBV25-1 to TRBJ1-2; TRBD1 matches 7 bases. The CDR3 consists of 12 residues. Germline V CDR1 and CDR2: MGHDK, SYGVNS. CDR3 protein: CASSQYRGGYTF. DNA of the CDR3: TGTGCCAGCAGTCAATACAGGGGTGGCTACACCTTC.

The chain links TRBV5-1 to TRBJ2-5, with D possibly being TRBD1 (6 bases). The J call could be wrong; TRBJ2-7 is a better fit for the DNA end. CDR3 length: 12 amino acids. Germline loops: CDR1 SGHRS, CDR2 YFSETQ. CDR3 in amino acids: CASSEQGLEQYF. The CDR3 bases are TGCGCCAGCAGCGAACAGGGCCTCGAGCAGTACTTC.

This clonotype was recorded many times. The chain links TRBV30 to TRBJ1-5, with 7 bases aligning to TRBD1. Germline V lookup: CDR1 GTSNPN, CDR2 SVGIG (reference sequence). This CDR3 has 13 amino acids. The junction had 1 base not matched to a gene; V was cut back by 3 bases and J by 2 bases. This CDR3 reads CAWRGTGNQPQHF. The CDR3 nucleotides are TGTGCCTGGAGGGGGACAGGCAATCAGCCCCAGCATTTT.

CDR3 bases: TGCAGTGCCCAAGACAAGGTCTCCTACGAGCAGTACTTC. Amino acids: CSAQDKVSYEQYF. This rearrangement joins TRBV20-1 to TRBJ2-7, with no clear D. Germline CDR1 is DFQATT and CDR2 is SNEGSKA (reference sequence). The CDR3 has 13 amino acids. V was shortened by 6 bases and J by 0 bases, with 12 bases between the two germline ends.

This clonotype was detected many times. J is TRBJ1-1 and V is TRBV12-3 or TRBV12-4; D remains ambiguous. CDR3 length: 13 residues. Deletions cut 5 bases from V and 1 base from J, with 8 bases between. CDR3 DNA: TGTGCCAGCAGTCCTAGACAGAACACTGAAGCTTTCTTT. It translates to CASSPRQNTEAFF.

V is TRBV5-1 and J is TRBJ2-1, with 9 bases fitting TRBD1. V lost 5 bases to trimming and J lost 3 bases; unmatched junction nucleotides: 6. This CDR3 spans 15 amino acids. Germline values: CDR1 SGHRS, CDR2 YFSETQ. CDR3 loop: CASSLQGADYNEQFF. For the CDR3, the DNA is TGCGCCAGCAGTTTACAGGGGGCCGACTACAATGAGCAGTTCTTC.

In its sample, this clonotype was seen a few times. This chain connects TRBV20-1 to TRBJ1-5, with 12 positions matching TRBD1. The germline CDR1 and CDR2 sequences are DFQATT and SNEGSKA (reference sequence). V lost 6 bases, J lost 4 bases, and 1 base stayed unmatched. This CDR3 comprises 13 residues. CDR3 amino acids: CSAGQGANQPQHF. The CDR3 DNA is TGCAGTGCGGGACAGGGGGCAAATCAGCCCCAGCATTTT.

This clonotype was counted ten times or more. The gene calls are TRBV6-5 and TRBJ2-5; 9 bases are a match to TRBD1. The length of the CDR3 is 14 residues. The germline CDR1 and CDR2 sequences are MNHEY and SVGAGI. The junction had 9 bases not matched to a gene; V was cut back by 8 bases and J by 5 bases. The CDR3 DNA follows: TGTGCCAGCCAACAGGGGGCTGTTGGTGAGACCCAGTACTTC. Translating it yields CASQQGAVGETQYF.

At least ten counts were recorded for this clonotype. The rearrangement joins TRBV11-3 to TRBJ2-3; 7 nucleotides line up with TRBD1. J lost 1 base, V lost 5 bases, and 6 bases had no gene match. This CDR3 comprises 15 residues. The germline CDR1 and CDR2 sequences are SGHNT and YENEEA. In DNA form, the CDR3 reads TGTGCCAGCAGCGGCCGCCAGGGGGGCACAGATACGCAGTATTTT. It translates to CASSGRQGGTDTQYF.

In its sample, this clonotype was seen once. The chain employs TRBV25-1 and TRBJ2-2; 7 positions agree with TRBD2. The V gene's germline CDR1 is MGHDK and CDR2 SYGVNS. Trimming at V came to 6 bases and at J to 3 bases, leaving 10 bases not matched to a gene. The CDR3 covers 16 residues. The CDR3 is CASRSTLTSYTGELFF. In DNA, the CDR3 is TGTGCCAGCAGATCGACTTTGACTAGCTACACCGGGGAGCTGTTTTTT.

The chain carries TRBV5-5 and TRBJ2-7; D is possibly TRBD1 or TRBD2 (5 bases each). Trimming cost V 4 bases and J 2 bases, with 16 bases left between them. This CDR3 contains 15 residues. Germline assignment: CDR1 SGHKS and CDR2 YYEKEE (reference sequence). The CDR3 DNA reads as TGTGCCAGCAGCCTCGGGGCAGGGATACCCTACGAGCAGTACTTC. Translating it yields CASSLGAGIPYEQYF.

Comment on this clonotype: A much larger clone differs from this one at a single base, so this may be a read error. The chain joins TRBV7-3 to TRBJ2-3; D possibly corresponds to TRBD1 (6 bases). This CDR3 spans 16 amino acids. V was trimmed by 0 bases and J by 2 bases, leaving 12 bases between them. CDR1 is SGHTA, CDR2 FQGTGA, per germline. The CDR3 DNA sequence: TGTGCCAGCAGCTTAACGGGGGCAGGGGCCACAGATACGCAGTATTTT. Its translation is CASSLTGAGATDTQYF.

This clonotype was detected only a few times. The J gene is TRBJ1-5, the V gene TRBV6-1, with 8 bases that match TRBD1. V trimming: 6 bases; J trimming: 0 bases; junction bases outside the gene matches: 7. This CDR3 has 16 residues. Germline V gene sequence: CDR1 MNHNS, CDR2 SASEGT. The CDR3 nucleotides read TGTGCCAGCAGAAGGACAGGGTCTTATAGCAATCAGCCCCAGCATTTT. Its translation: CASRRTGSYSNQPQHF.

This clonotype occurred once. V and J are TRBV5-1 and TRBJ1-2, with a weak D call TRBD1 (6 bases). The V and J ends lost 4 bases and 3 bases respectively, with 10 bases between them. This CDR3 comprises 13 residues. From germline, CDR1 is SGHRS and CDR2 YFSETQ. CDR3 region: CASSAAGDYGYTF. In nucleotides, the CDR3 is TGCGCCAGCAGCGCGGCAGGGGACTATGGCTACACCTTC. The variable domain in full, completed from reference TRBV5-1 and TRBJ1-2, reads KAGVTQTPRYLIKTRGQQVTLSCSPISGHRSVSWYQQTPGQGLQFLFEYFSETQRNKGNFPGRFSGRQFSNSRSEMNVSTLELGDSALYLCASSAAGDYGYTFGSGTRLTVV.

This chain joins TRBV12-3 or TRBV12-4 and TRBJ2-1; 9 bases are shared with TRBD1. V was pared by 6 bases and J by 9 bases, with 3 bases of the junction left unmatched. This CDR3 contains 12 residues. The CDR3 coding sequence is TGTGCCAGCAGACAGGGGGCGGGTGAGCAGTTCTTC. Its translation is CASRQGAGEQFF.

In its sample, this clonotype was seen many times. The chain uses TRBV5-5 and TRBJ2-7; D is uncertain. CDR3 length: 16 residues. Germline-derived CDR1 and CDR2 are SGHKS and YYEKEE (reference sequence). V was trimmed by 0 bases and J by 6 bases, leaving 19 bases between them. The CDR3 sequence: CASSLGHGTSMSEQYF. CDR3 in DNA: TGTGCCAGCAGCTTGGGACACGGAACGTCCATGAGCGAGCAGTACTTC.